These 6 T cell receptor beta chains were sequenced from one sample in a study of Ad26.COV2.S vaccination and SARS-CoV-2 variants. The sample's treatment: 15 to 20 received Ad26.COV2.S at low or high dose, single or two shots; 5 received placebo; per-sample allocation not given. Sampling happened 63 days after the first vaccine or placebo injection. Method: immunoSEQ multiplex PCR; TCRdb's copy keeps in-frame clones and lacks some. This sample has about 350,000 clones, with 75% to 90% found just once. The sequenced sample was peripheral blood, obtained in a trial of Ad26.COV2.S vaccine versus placebo. The receptors were gathered from a person aged 18-65 years who received the Ad26.COV2.S COVID-19 vaccine or a placebo.

The V and J genes are TRBV28 and TRBJ1-1, with 8 bases that match TRBD1. Trimming cost V 4 bases and J 11 bases; bases outside gene matches: 12. Germline V gene data show CDR1 as MDHEN and CDR2 as SYDVKM. The CDR3 length is 14 residues. The CDR3 sequence: CASSSTGQGPVAFF. CDR3 coding DNA: TGTGCCAGCAGTTCAACCGGACAGGGTCCGGTGGCTTTCTTT.

V is TRBV6-2 or TRBV6-3 and J is TRBJ2-5, with D possibly TRBD2 on 6 matching bases. V shed 3 bases and J shed 4 bases, with 15 bases lying between them. Germline CDR1 reads MNHEY; CDR2 reads SVGEGT. The CDR3 has 15 residues. CDR3: CASSYPGVTRETQYF. The CDR3 DNA follows: TGTGCCAGCAGTTATCCGGGGGTTACGAGAGAGACCCAGTACTTC.

The V and J genes are TRBV24-1 and TRBJ2-7, with D tentatively TRBD1 (8 bases). Germline lookup yields CDR1 KGHDR and CDR2 SFDVKD. The CDR3 has 16 amino acids. Trimming took off 5 bases at V and 2 bases at J, with 18 bases between the two ends. The CDR3 DNA reads as TGTGCCACCAGTGCCTTGACAGGGGAGGGGGCCTACGAGCAGTACTTC. This sequence encodes CATSALTGEGAYEQYF.

The J gene is TRBJ2-1, the V gene TRBV7-6, with TRBD1 matching over 8 bases. Germline loops: CDR1 SGHVS, CDR2 FNYEAQ. After removal of 6 bases from V and 15 bases from J, the junction contained 10 bases not matched to a gene. The CDR3 runs to 12 residues. The CDR3 DNA is TGTGCCAGCAGTAACGGACAGGGTCTGCCGTTCTTC. Protein: CASSNGQGLPFF. Together with reference TRBV7-6 and TRBJ2-1, the CDR3 gives the full variable domain: GAGVSQSPRYKVTKRGQDVALRCDPISGHVSLYWYRQALGQGPEFLTYFNYEAQQDKSGLPNDRFSAERPEGSISTLTIQRTEQRDSAMYRCASSNGQGLPFFGPGTRLTVL.

The chain uses TRBV28 and TRBJ1-3, with 9 bases fitting TRBD1. This CDR3 is 14 amino acids long. Looked up from germline, CDR1 is MDHEN and CDR2 is SYDVKM. The V and J ends lost 6 bases and 10 bases, in that order; junction bases with no gene match: 10. The CDR3 region has the DNA TGTGCCAGCAGCTGGACAGGGGAGGTTAGGACCATATATTTT. This translates into CASSWTGEVRTIYF.

CDR3 in DNA: TGTGCCAGCAGCTTAGACCAGGACCCGAGCTCCTACAATGAGCAGTTCTTC. Translated, it gives CASSLDQDPSSYNEQFF. The rearrangement uses TRBV7-2 and TRBJ2-1; D call uncertain. Trimming took 1 base from V and 0 from J, leaving 13 bases between them. Germline V gives CDR1 SGHTA, CDR2 FQGNSA. This CDR3 is 17 amino acids long.